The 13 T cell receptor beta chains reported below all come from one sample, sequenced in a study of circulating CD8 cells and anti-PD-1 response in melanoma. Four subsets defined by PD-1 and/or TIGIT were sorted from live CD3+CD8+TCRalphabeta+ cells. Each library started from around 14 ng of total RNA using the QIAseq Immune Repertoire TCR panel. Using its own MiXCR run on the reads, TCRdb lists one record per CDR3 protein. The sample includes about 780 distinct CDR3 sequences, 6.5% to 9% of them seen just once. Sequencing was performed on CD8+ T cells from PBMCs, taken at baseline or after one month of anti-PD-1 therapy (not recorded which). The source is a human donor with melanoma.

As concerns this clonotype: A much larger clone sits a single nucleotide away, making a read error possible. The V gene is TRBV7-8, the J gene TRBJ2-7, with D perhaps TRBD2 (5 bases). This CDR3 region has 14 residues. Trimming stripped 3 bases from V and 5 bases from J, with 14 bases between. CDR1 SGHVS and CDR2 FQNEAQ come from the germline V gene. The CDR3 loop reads CASSLSGRTHEQYF. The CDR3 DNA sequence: TGTGCCAGCAGCTTGAGCGGTCGGACCCACGAGCAGTACTTC.

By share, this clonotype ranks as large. The CDR3 DNA reads TGTGCCAGTAGTTTTGGGGCGAACACTGAAGCTTTCTTT. Residues: CASSFGANTEAFF. V is TRBV19 and J is TRBJ1-1; D is perhaps TRBD1 (5 bases). There are 13 residues in the CDR3. Trimming left V 5 bases short and J 1 base short, with 8 bases between. Germline values: CDR1 LNHDA, CDR2 SQIVND (reference sequence).

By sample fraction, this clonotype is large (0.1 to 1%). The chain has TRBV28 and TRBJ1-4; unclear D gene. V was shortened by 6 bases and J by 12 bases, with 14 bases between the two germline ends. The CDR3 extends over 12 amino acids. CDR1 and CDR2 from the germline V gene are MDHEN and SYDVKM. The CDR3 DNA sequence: TGTGCCAGCAGCCCCAGCGTAGCACAACTGTTTTTT. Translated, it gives CASSPSVAQLFF.

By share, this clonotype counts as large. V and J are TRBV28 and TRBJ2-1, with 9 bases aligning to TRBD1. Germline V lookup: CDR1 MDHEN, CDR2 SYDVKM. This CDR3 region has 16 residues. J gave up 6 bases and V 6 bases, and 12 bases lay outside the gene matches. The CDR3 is CASSTTTGTGLNEQFF. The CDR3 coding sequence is TGTGCCAGCAGCACCACGACGGGGACAGGGCTCAATGAGCAGTTCTTC.

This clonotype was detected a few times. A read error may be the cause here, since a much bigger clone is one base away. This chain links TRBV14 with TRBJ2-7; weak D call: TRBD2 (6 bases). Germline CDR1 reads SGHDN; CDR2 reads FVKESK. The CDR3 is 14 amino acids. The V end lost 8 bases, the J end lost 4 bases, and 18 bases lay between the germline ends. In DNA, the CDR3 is TGTGCCAGCGGCCCGGTGCGGGGAGTATACGAGCAGTACTTC. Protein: CASGPVRGVYEQYF.

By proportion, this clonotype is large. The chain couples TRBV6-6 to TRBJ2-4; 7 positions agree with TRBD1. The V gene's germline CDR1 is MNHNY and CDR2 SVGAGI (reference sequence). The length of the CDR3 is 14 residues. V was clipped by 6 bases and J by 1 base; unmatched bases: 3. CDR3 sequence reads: CASSQGVAKNIQYF. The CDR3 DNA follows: TGTGCCAGCAGCCAGGGGGTGGCCAAAAACATTCAGTACTTC.

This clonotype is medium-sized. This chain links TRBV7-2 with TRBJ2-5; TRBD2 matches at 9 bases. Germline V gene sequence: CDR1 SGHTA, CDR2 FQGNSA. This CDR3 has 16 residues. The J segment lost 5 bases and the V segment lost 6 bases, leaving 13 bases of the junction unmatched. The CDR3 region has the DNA TGTGCCAGCAGTTTTGTGAGGGGACTAGCTAGGGAGACCCAGTACTTC. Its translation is CASSFVRGLARETQYF.

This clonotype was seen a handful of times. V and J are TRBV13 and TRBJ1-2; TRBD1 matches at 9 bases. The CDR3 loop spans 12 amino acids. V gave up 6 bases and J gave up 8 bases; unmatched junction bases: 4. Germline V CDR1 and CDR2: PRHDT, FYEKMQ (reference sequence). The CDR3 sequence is CASSWTGAGYTF. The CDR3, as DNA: TGTGCCAGCAGTTGGACAGGGGCCGGCTACACCTTC.

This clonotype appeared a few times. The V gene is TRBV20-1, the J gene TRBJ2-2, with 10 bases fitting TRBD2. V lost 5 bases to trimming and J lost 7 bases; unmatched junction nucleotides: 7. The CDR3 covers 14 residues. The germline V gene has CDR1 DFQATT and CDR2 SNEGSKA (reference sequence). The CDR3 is CSAGPTSGYGELFF. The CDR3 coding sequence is TGCAGTGCTGGTCCGACTAGCGGGTACGGGGAGCTGTTTTTT.

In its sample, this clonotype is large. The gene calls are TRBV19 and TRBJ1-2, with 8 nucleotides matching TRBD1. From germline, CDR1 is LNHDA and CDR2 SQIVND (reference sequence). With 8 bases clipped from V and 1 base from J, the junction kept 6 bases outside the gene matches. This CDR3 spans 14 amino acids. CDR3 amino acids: CASRDRNYNYGYTF. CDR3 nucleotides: TGTGCCAGTCGGGACAGGAATTATAACTATGGCTACACCTTC.

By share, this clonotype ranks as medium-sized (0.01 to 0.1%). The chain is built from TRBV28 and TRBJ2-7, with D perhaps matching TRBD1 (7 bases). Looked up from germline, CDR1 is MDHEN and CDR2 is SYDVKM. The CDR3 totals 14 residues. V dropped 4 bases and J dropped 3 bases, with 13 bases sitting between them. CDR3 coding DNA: TGTGCCAGCAGTTCCAGGGGGGTGAGCTACGAGCAGTACTTC. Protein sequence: CASSSRGVSYEQYF. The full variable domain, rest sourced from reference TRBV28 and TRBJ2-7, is DVKVTQSSRYLVKRTGEKVFLECVQDMDHENMFWYRQDPGLGLRLIYFSYDVKMKEKGDIPEGYSVSREKKERFSLILESASTNQTSMYLCASSSRGVSYEQYFGPGTRLTVT.

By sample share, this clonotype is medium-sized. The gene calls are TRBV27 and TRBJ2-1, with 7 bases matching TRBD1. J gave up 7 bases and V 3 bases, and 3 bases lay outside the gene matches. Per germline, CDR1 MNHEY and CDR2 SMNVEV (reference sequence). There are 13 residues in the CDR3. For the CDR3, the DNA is TGTGCCAGCAGTTTCTCAGGGGGTAATGAGCAGTTCTTC. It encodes CASSFSGGNEQFF.

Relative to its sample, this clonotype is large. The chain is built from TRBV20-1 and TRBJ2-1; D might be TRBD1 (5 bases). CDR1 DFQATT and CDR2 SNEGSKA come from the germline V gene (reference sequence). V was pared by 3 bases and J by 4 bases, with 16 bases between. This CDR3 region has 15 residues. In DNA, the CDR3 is TGCAGTGCTAGCCCCACCAGGGCAGCATACAATGAGCAGTTCTTC. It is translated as CSASPTRAAYNEQFF.